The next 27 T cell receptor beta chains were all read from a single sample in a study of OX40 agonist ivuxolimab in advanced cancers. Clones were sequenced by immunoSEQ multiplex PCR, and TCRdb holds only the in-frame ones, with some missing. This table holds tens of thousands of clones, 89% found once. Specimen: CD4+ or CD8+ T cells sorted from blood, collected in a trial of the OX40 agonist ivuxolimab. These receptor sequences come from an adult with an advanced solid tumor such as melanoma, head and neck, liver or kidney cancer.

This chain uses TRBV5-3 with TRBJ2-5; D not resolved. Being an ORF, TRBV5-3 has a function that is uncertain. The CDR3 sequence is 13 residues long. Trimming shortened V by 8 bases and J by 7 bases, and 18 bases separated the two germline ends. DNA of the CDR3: TGTGCCAGTTTGACCTCTCCGTTGCGGACCCAGTACTTC. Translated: CASLTSPLRTQYF.

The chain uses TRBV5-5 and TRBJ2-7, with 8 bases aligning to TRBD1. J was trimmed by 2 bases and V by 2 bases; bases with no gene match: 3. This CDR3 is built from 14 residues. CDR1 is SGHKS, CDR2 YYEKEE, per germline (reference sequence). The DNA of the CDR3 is TGTGCCAGCAGCTTTTCAGGGGGCCCCTACGAGCAGTACTTC. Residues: CASSFSGGPYEQYF.

The CDR3 is CASSESGLAGYEQYF. The CDR3 DNA is TGTGCCAGCAGTGAGTCGGGACTAGCGGGGTACGAGCAGTACTTC. The rearrangement uses TRBV27 and TRBJ2-7; 13 bases are a match to TRBD2. The trim removed 5 bases at V and 4 bases at J, leaving 5 bases unmatched. Germline lookup yields CDR1 MNHEY and CDR2 SMNVEV (reference sequence). The CDR3 extends over 15 amino acids.

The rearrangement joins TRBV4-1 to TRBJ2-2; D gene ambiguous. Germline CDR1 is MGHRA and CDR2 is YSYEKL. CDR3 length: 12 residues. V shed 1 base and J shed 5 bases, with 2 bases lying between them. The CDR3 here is CASSQVTGELFF. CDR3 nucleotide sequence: TGCGCCAGCAGCCAAGTTACCGGGGAGCTGTTTTTT.

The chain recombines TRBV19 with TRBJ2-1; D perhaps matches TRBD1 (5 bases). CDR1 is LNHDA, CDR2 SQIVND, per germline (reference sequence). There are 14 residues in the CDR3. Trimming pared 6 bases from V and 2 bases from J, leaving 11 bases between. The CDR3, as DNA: TGTGCCAGTAGCCTGTTACAGGCCTACAATGAGCAGTTCTTC. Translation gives CASSLLQAYNEQFF.

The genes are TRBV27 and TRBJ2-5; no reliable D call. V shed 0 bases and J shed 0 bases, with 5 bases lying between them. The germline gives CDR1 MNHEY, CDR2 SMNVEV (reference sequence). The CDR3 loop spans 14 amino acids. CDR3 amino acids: CASSLSGDQETQYF. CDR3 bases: TGTGCCAGCAGTTTATCTGGAGACCAAGAGACCCAGTACTTC.

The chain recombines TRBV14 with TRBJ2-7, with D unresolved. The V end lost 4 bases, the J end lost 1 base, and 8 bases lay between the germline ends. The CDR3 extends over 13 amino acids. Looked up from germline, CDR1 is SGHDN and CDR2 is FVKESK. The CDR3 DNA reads TGTGCCAGCAGCCTTACACAGTCCTACGAGCAGTACTTC. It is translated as CASSLTQSYEQYF. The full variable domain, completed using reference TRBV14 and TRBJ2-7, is EAGVTQFPSHSVIEKGQTVTLRCDPISGHDNLYWYRRVMGKEIKFLLHFVKESKQDESGMPNNRFLAERTGGTYSTLKVQPAELEDSGVYFCASSLTQSYEQYFGPGTRLTVT.

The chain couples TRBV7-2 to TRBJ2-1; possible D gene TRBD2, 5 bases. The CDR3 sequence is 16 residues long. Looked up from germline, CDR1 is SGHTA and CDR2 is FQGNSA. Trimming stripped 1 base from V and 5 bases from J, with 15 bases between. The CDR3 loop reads CASSLVSWRRNNEQFF. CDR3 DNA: TGTGCCAGCAGCTTAGTCTCTTGGCGGAGGAACAATGAGCAGTTCTTC.

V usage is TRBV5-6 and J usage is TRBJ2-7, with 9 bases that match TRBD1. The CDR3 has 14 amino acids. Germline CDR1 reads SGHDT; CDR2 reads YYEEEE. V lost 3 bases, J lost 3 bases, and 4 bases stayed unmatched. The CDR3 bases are TGTGCCAGCAGCTCCCGGGACAGGGTCTACGAGCAGTACTTC. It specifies CASSSRDRVYEQYF.

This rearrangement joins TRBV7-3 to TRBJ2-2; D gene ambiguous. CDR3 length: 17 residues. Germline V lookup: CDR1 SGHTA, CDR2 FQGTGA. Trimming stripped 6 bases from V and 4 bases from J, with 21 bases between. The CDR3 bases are TGTGCCAGCAGGGTGCTTGATTTGAAGGTGAGCACCGGGGAGCTGTTTTTT. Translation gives CASRVLDLKVSTGELFF.

CDR3 amino acids: CASSSIHGYTF. The CDR3 DNA sequence: TGTGCCAGCAGCTCTATTCATGGCTACACCTTC. This sequence joins TRBV11-2 and TRBJ1-2; D gene unclear. CDR3 length: 11 residues. V was clipped by 4 bases and J by 6 bases, with 6 bases between them. Germline-derived CDR1 and CDR2 are SGHAT and FQNNGV.

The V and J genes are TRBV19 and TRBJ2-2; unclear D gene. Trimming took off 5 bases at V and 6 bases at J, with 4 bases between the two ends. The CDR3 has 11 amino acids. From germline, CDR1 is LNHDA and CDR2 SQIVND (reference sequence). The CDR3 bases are TGTGCCAGTAGTCCCCCCGGGGAGCTGTTTTTT. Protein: CASSPPGELFF.

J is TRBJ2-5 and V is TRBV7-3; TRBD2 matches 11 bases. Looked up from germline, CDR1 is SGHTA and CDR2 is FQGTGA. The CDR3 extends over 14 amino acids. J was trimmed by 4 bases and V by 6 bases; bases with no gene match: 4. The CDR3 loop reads CASSKGTSGETQYF. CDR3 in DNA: TGTGCCAGCAGTAAAGGGACTAGCGGAGAGACCCAGTACTTC.

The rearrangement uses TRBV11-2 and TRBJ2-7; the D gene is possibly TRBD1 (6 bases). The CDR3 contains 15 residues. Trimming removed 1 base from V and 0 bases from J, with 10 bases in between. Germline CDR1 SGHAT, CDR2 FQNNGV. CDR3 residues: CASSLAGASSYEQYF. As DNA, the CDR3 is TGTGCCAGCAGCTTAGCAGGGGCCAGCTCCTACGAGCAGTACTTC.

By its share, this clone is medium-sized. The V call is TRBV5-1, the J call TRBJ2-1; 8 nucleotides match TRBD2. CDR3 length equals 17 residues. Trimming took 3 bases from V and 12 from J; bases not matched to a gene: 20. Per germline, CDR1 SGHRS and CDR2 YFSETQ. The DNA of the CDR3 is TGCGCCAGCAGCTCCAATCCGGGACTAGAAAGGGCGGTACCGCAGTTCTTC. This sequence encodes CASSSNPGLERAVPQFF.

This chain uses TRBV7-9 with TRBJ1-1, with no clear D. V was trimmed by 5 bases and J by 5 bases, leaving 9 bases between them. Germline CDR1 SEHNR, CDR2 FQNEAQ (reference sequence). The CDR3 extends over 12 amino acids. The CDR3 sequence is CASSADGTEAFF. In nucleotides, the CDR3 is TGTGCCAGCAGCGCCGATGGGACTGAAGCTTTCTTT.

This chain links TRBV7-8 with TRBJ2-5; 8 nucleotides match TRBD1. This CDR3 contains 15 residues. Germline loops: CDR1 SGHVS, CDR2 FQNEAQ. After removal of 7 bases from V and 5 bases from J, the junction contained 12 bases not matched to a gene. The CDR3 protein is CASNLGQAEGETQYF. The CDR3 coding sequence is TGTGCCAGCAACTTGGGACAGGCCGAAGGGGAGACCCAGTACTTC.

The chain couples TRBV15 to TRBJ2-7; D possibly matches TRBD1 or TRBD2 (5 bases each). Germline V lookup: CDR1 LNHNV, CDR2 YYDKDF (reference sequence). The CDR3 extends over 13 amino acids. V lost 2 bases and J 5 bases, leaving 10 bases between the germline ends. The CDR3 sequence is CATSRSRGDEQYF. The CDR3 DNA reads TGTGCCACCAGCAGATCACGGGGCGACGAGCAGTACTTC.

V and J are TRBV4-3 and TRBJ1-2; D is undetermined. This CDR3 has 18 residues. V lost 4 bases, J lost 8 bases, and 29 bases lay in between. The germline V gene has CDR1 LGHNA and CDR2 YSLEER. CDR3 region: CASSPNRAELQRFGGYTF. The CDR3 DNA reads TGCGCCAGCAGCCCCAATAGGGCCGAGCTTCAGCGATTCGGCGGCTACACCTTC.

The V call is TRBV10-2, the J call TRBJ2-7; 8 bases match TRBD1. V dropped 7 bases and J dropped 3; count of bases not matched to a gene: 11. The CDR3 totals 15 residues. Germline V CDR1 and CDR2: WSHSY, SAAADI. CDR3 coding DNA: TGCGCCAGCAAGAGTCAGGATACAGGGGGCTACGAGCAGTACTTC. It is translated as CASKSQDTGGYEQYF.

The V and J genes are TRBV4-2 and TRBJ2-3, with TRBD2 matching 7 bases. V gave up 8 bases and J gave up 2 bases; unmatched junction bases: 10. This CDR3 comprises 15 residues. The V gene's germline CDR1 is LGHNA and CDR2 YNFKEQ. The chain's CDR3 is CASGLAGALTDTQYF. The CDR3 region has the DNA TGTGCCAGCGGGCTCGCGGGAGCCCTCACAGATACGCAGTATTTT.

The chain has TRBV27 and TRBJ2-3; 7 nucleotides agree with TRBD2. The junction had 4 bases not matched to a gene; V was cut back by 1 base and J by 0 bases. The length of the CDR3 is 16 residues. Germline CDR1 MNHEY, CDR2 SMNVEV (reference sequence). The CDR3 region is CASSLFPSGSTDTQYF. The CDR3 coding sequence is TGTGCCAGCAGTTTATTCCCTAGCGGAAGCACAGATACGCAGTATTTT.

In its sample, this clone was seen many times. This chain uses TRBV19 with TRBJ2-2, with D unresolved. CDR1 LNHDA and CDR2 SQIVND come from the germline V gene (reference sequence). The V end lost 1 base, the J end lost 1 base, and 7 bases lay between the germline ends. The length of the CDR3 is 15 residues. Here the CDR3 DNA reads TGTGCCAGTAGTATAGGTTCGGGGAACACCGGGGAGCTGTTTTTT. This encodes CASSIGSGNTGELFF.

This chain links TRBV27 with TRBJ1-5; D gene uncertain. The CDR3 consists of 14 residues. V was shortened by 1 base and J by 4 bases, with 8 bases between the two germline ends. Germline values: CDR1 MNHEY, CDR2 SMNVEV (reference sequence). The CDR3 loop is CASSLFAGNQPQHF. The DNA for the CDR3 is TGTGCCAGCAGTTTATTTGCGGGGAATCAGCCCCAGCATTTT.

CDR3 loop: CASSFLAYEQYF. As DNA, the CDR3 is TGTGCCAGCAGCTTTCTAGCCTACGAGCAGTACTTC. V usage is TRBV5-6 and J usage is TRBJ2-5; D gene ambiguous. With the DNA end fitting TRBJ2-7 better, the J assignment may be wrong. CDR3 length: 12 residues. CDR1 is SGHDT, CDR2 YYEEEE, per germline.

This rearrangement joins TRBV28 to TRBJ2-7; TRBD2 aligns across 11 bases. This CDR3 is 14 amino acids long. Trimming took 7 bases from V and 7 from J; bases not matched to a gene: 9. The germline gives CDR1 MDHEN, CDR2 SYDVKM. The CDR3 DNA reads TGTGCCAGCACCCCTCCGACTAGCGGGAAAGAGCAGTACTTC. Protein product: CASTPPTSGKEQYF.

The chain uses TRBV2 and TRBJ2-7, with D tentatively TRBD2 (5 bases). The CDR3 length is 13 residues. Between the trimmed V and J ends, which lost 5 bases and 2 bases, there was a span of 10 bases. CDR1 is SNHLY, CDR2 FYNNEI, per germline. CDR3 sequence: CASSPGRAYEQYF. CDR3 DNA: TGTGCCAGCAGTCCCGGGCGGGCCTACGAGCAGTACTTC.